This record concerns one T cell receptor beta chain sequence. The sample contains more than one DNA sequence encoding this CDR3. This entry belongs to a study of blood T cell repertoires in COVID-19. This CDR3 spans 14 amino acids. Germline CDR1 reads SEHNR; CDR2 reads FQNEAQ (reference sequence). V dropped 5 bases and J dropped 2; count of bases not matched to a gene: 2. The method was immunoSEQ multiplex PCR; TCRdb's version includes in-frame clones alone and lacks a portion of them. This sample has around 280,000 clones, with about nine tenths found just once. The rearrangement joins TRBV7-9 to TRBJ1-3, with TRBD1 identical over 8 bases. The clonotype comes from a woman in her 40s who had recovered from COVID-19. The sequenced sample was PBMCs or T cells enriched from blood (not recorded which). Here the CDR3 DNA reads TGTGCCAGCAGCCGGACAGGGACTGGAAACACCATATATTTT. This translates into CASSRTGTGNTIYF.